The source of this T cell receptor (beta chain) is a study of blood T cell repertoires in COVID-19. Study overall: Samples came from the United States, Italy and Spain, spanning acute and convalescent COVID-19.

Looked up from germline, CDR1 is MNHNY and CDR2 is SVGAGI (reference sequence). V dropped 10 bases and J dropped 7; count of bases not matched to a gene: 14. This CDR3 comprises 15 residues. This clone was seen just once. The data were produced by immunoSEQ multiplex PCR, yet TCRdb's version contains in-frame clones alone and is incomplete. The sample shows roughly 250,000 clones, around 83% of them seen only once. The sequenced material came from peripheral blood. The chain combines TRBV6-6 with TRBJ1-4, with 8 bases identical to TRBD1. The origin of this receptor is a woman older than 75 with acute or convalescent COVID-19. The CDR3 is CAISSLGQGSEKLFF. CDR3 bases: TGTGCCATCTCTAGCCTTGGACAGGGAAGTGAAAAACTGTTTTTT.